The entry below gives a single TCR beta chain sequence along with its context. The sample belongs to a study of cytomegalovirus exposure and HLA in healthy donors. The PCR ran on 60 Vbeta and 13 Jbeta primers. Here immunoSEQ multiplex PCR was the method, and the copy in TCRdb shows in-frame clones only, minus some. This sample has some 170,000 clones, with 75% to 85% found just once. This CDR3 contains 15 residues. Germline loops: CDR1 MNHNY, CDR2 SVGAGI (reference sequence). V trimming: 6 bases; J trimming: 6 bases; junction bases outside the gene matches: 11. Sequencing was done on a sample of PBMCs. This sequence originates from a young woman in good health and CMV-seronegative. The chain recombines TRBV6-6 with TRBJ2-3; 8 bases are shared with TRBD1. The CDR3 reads CASSHAADRVDTQYF. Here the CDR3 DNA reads TGTGCCAGCAGCCACGCCGCGGACAGGGTGGATACGCAGTATTTT.